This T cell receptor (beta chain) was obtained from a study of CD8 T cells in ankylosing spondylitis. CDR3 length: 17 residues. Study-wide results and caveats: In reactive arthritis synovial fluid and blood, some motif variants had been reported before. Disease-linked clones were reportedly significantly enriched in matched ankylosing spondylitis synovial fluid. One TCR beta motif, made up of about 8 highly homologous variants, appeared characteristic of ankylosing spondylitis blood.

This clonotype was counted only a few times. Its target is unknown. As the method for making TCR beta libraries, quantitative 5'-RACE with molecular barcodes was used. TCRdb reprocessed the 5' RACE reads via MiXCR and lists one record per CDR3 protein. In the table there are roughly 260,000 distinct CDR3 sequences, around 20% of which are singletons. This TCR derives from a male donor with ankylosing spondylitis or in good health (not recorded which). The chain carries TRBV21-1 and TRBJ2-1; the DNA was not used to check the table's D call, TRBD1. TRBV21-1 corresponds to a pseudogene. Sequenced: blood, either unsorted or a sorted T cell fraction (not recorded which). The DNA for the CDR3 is TGTGCCAGCAGCAAAGAGGGGGTAGCGGAATCCTACAATGAGCAGTTCTTC. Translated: CASSKEGVAESYNEQFF.